Sequencing of this T cell receptor beta chain was carried out in a study of blood T cells in healthy people across ages. The CDR3 has 17 residues. V was clipped by 0 bases and J by 1 base, with 16 bases between them. The V gene's germline CDR1 is KGHSH and CDR2 LQKENI. No fewer than 5 micrograms of total RNA were isolated from every sample. A sample-barcoded 5' primer and a J-beta primer mix were used in a second PCR of roughly 7 to 11 cycles. A template-switch adaptor containing 12 random nucleotides labeled each cDNA molecule. TCRdb fed the 5' RACE reads into MiXCR, producing one record per CDR3 protein. The table lists approximately 1,000,000 distinct CDR3 sequences, under 55% of them singletons, with about 20% in the top ten.

This receptor was taken from an older woman in good health. Sample: blood. The chain employs TRBV18 and TRBJ2-7; the D gene is possibly TRBD2 (5 bases). The CDR3 protein is CASSPPGRDTQSYEQYF. The CDR3 DNA reads TGTGCCAGCTCACCACCAGGACGGGATACTCAGTCCTACGAGCAGTACTTC.